This TCR beta chain came from a study of glioma-infiltrating T cells. Study-wide background: Target coverage was about 4.5- to 11-fold for about 1 million blood T cells. Points from the study as a whole: Tissue and blood shared very few CDR3 sequences. A blood CDR3 motif signature was depleted in highly divergent patients.

On this clonotype itself: The antigen is unknown.

The iRepertoire nested amplicon-rescue multiplex PCR amplified TCR alpha and beta CDR3s from RNA. One entry per CDR3 protein, called by TCRdb with MiXCR from the multiplex PCR reads. The sample records more than 350,000 distinct CDR3 sequences, 41% being singletons. Germline V CDR1 and CDR2: LGHDT, YNNKEL (reference sequence). The V gene end was trimmed by 3 bases and the J gene end by 2 bases; junction bases not matched to a gene: 5. This CDR3 has 15 amino acids. The TCR comes from a human donor with low-grade glioma or glioblastoma, undergoing nonglioma brain surgery, or in good health (not recorded which). Sequenced sample: glioma tissue, nonneoplastic brain tissue, or PBMCs (not recorded which). This sequence joins TRBV3-1 and TRBJ2-3, with 7 bases identical to TRBD2. DNA for the CDR3: TGTGCCAGCAGCCAGGAAGCGGGACTCACAGATACGCAGTATTTT. Translated, it gives CASSQEAGLTDTQYF.